These 14 T cell receptor beta chains originate from one sample sequenced in a study of siplizumab effects on memory and regulatory T cells. TCRdb's table, derived via immunoSEQ multiplex PCR, lists solely in-frame clones and lacks some. The repertoire has about 50,000 clones, roughly nine tenths of them found once; the top ten carry 0.35%. Sequenced input: naive CD8+ T cells sorted from blood. The receptors shown here come from a human donor in good health.

The chain joins TRBV6-1 to TRBJ1-1; D gene unclear. CDR3 length equals 17 residues. V lost 0 bases and J 0 bases, leaving 14 bases between the germline ends. Germline-derived CDR1 and CDR2 are MNHNS and SASEGT. The CDR3 DNA is TGTGCCAGCAGTGAAGCTGTGGGCCGCCCGTTGAACACTGAAGCTTTCTTT. This codes for CASSEAVGRPLNTEAFF.

The gene calls are TRBV27 and TRBJ2-7, with D possibly TRBD1 on 5 matching bases. The CDR3 extends over 15 amino acids. Trimming shortened V by 7 bases and J by 5 bases, and 21 bases separated the two germline ends. Germline CDR1 MNHEY, CDR2 SMNVEV (reference sequence). CDR3 sequence (DNA): TGTGCCAGCAAGTCCCACAACCTAGGGGCGCACGAGCAGTACTTC. Encoded protein: CASKSHNLGAHEQYF.

A note on this clone: Compared with germline, one end of the junction differs, possibly owing to a read error. In DNA, the CDR3 is TGTGCTAGCAGCTTGGGTCCTCTCAATGAGCAGTTCTTC. Residues: CASSLGPLNEQFF. The chain links TRBV7-7 to TRBJ2-1; D ambiguous. Germline loops: CDR1 SSHAT, CDR2 FNYEAQ (reference sequence). CDR3 length: 13 amino acids.

The chain employs TRBV13 and TRBJ2-7; D is possibly TRBD1 or TRBD2 (5 bases each). Germline assignment: CDR1 PRHDT and CDR2 FYEKMQ (reference sequence). There are 14 residues in the CDR3. The V and J ends lost 3 bases and 2 bases respectively, with 11 bases between them. Here the CDR3 reads CASSFGDGAYEQYF. The CDR3, as DNA: TGTGCCAGCAGCTTTGGGGACGGTGCCTACGAGCAGTACTTC. The variable domain in full, with the rest retrieved from reference TRBV13 and TRBJ2-7, is AAGVIQSPRHLIKEKRETATLKCYPIPRHDTVYWYQQGPGQDPQFLISFYEKMQSDKGSIPDRFSAQQFSDYHSELNMSSLELGDSALYFCASSFGDGAYEQYFGPGTRLTVT.

V is TRBV29-1 and J is TRBJ1-2, with D perhaps matching TRBD1 (6 bases). Trimming shortened V by 2 bases and J by 3 bases, and 13 bases separated the two germline ends. The CDR3 sequence is 14 residues long. The germline CDR1 and CDR2 sequences are SQVTM and ANQGSEA. CDR3 region: CSVEKSGDDYGYTF. The CDR3 bases are TGCAGCGTTGAAAAGTCAGGGGACGACTATGGCTACACCTTC.

This chain connects TRBV7-6 to TRBJ2-2, with no clear D. Germline assignment: CDR1 SGHVS and CDR2 FNYEAQ. V lost 5 bases and J lost 3, with 4 bases in between. The CDR3 runs to 12 residues. CDR3 residues: CASSPHTGELFF. The DNA for the CDR3 is TGTGCCAGCAGCCCACACACCGGGGAGCTGTTTTTT.

The rearrangement uses TRBV5-4 and TRBJ1-1, with no clear D. The CDR3 runs to 13 residues. Per germline, CDR1 SGHNT and CDR2 YYREEE (reference sequence). The V end was cut by 4 bases, the J end by 7 bases, with 14 bases between. CDR3 region: CASSPLTRHEAFF. The CDR3 DNA sequence: TGTGCCAGCAGCCCACTGACCAGGCATGAAGCTTTCTTT.

The chain employs TRBV4-1 and TRBJ2-1; 9 bases fit TRBD1. J was trimmed by 4 bases and V by 1 base; bases with no gene match: 8. CDR1 is MGHRA and CDR2 is YSYEKL in the germline V gene. The CDR3 consists of 17 residues. CDR3 in amino acids: CASSQGPPGQGYNEQFF. The DNA for the CDR3 is TGCGCCAGCAGCCAAGGGCCACCGGGACAGGGATACAATGAGCAGTTCTTC.

The V gene is TRBV27, the J gene TRBJ1-1; D may be TRBD1 (5 bases). CDR1 MNHEY and CDR2 SMNVEV come from the germline V gene (reference sequence). The germline V and J ends were trimmed by 2 bases and 3 bases, with 13 bases remaining between them. There are 15 residues in the CDR3. CDR3 loop: CASSLSPGFYTEAFF. In DNA form, the CDR3 reads TGTGCCAGCAGTTTAAGCCCAGGGTTCTACACTGAAGCTTTCTTT.

The V and J genes are TRBV7-9 and TRBJ2-7; D is unresolved. The CDR3 totals 13 residues. V shed 3 bases and J shed 1 base, with 7 bases lying between them. Germline V lookup: CDR1 SEHNR, CDR2 FQNEAQ (reference sequence). The CDR3 protein is CASSLLGSYEQYF. The CDR3 DNA sequence: TGTGCCAGCAGCTTGCTCGGTTCCTACGAGCAGTACTTC. The full variable domain, rest sourced from reference TRBV7-9 and TRBJ2-7, is DTGVSQNPRHKITKRGQNVTFRCDPISEHNRLYWYRQTLGQGPEFLTYFQNEAQLEKSRLLSDRFSAERPKGSFSTLEIQRTEQGDSAMYLCASSLLGSYEQYFGPGTRLTVT.

This clone was seen more than once but under ten times. The chain joins TRBV27 to TRBJ2-7; 10 bases are shared with TRBD2. Unmatched junction bases numbered 3, after V lost 2 bases and J lost 2 bases. Looked up from germline, CDR1 is MNHEY and CDR2 is SMNVEV (reference sequence). The CDR3 runs 15 residues. CDR3 DNA: TGTGCCAGCAGTTTAGCGGGACTAGCGACCTACGAGCAGTACTTC. Translation gives CASSLAGLATYEQYF.

The chain joins TRBV6-5 to TRBJ2-1; TRBD1 is a possible D gene (6 bases). The V gene's germline CDR1 is MNHEY and CDR2 SVGAGI. The CDR3 totals 15 residues. The ends were cut back, 6 bases at V and 0 bases at J, with 12 bases in the middle. CDR3 in amino acids: CASRTTDSSYNEQFF. The CDR3 coding sequence is TGTGCCAGCAGAACTACGGACAGCTCCTACAATGAGCAGTTCTTC.

The J gene is TRBJ2-1, the V gene TRBV9; the D gene is possibly TRBD2 (6 bases). This CDR3 is built from 12 residues. Deletions cut 7 bases from V and 4 bases from J, with 9 bases between. The germline V gene has CDR1 SGDLS and CDR2 YYNGEE. CDR3 loop: CASGRGYNEQFF. In DNA form, the CDR3 reads TGTGCCAGCGGACGGGGGTACAATGAGCAGTTCTTC.

The J gene is TRBJ2-1, the V gene TRBV5-4; the D call may be TRBD1 or TRBD2 (5 bases each). This CDR3 is built from 17 residues. Germline CDR1 is SGHNT and CDR2 is YYREEE (reference sequence). The V and J ends lost 0 bases and 7 bases respectively, with 20 bases between them. This CDR3 is CASSLEGSTIALNEQFF. CDR3 sequence (DNA): TGTGCCAGCAGCTTGGAGGGGAGTACTATAGCGTTAAATGAGCAGTTCTTC.